These T cell receptor beta chains were read from a single sample in a study of STAT3 mutations in large granular lymphocyte leukemia. Assay: immunoSEQ multiplex PCR; the TCRdb copy retains only in-frame clones and omits some. The table lists some 30,000 clones, 86% of them singletons. The specimen was peripheral blood mononuclear cells. Every receptor here comes from a man in his 60s with T-cell large granular lymphocyte leukemia. Some clones in this sample may be carry-over from other donors' samples. The CDR3 runs from the conserved cysteine through the conserved F or W. The order of the fields is J gene, clone size, CDR3 length, V gene, D gene, CDR3 protein, CDR3 DNA. D genes are given only for firm matches. Some rows have no size entry. The others give once, few or many, or a class for an expanded clone.

j_gene: TRBJ1-6
abundance: NA
len: 16
v_gene: TRBV18
d_gene: TRBD1
CDR3aa: CASSHRQGVRNSPLHF
CDR3nt: TGTGCCAGCTCGCATAGACAGGGGGTCAGGAATTCACCCCTCCACTTT

j_gene: TRBJ1-1
abundance: NA
len: 14
v_gene: TRBV19
d_gene: TRBD1
CDR3aa: CASSFDRVLTEAFF
CDR3nt: TGTGCCAGTAGTTTCGACAGGGTGTTGACTGAAGCTTTCTTT

j_gene: TRBJ2-3
abundance: few
len: 12
v_gene: TRBV7-9
d_gene: NA
CDR3aa: CASSLRSDTQYF
CDR3nt: TGTGCCAGCAGCTTACGATCAGATACGCAGTATTTT

j_gene: TRBJ1-2
abundance: NA
len: 14
v_gene: TRBV7-9
d_gene: NA
CDR3aa: CASTRSGSDYGYTF
CDR3nt: TGTGCCAGCACCCGGTCGGGGTCTGACTATGGCTACACCTTC

j_gene: TRBJ1-3
abundance: NA
len: 13
v_gene: TRBV7-9
d_gene: NA
CDR3aa: CASSEDGRSTIYF
CDR3nt: TGTGCCAGCAGCGAGGACGGGCGAAGCACCATATATTTT

j_gene: TRBJ2-7
abundance: NA
len: 18
v_gene: TRBV4-1
d_gene: NA
CDR3aa: CASSQDLGGMGGLYEQYF
CDR3nt: TGCGCCAGCAGCCAAGACCTAGGAGGCATGGGGGGCCTTTACGAGCAGTACTTC

j_gene: TRBJ2-1
abundance: few
len: 15
v_gene: TRBV30
d_gene: NA
CDR3aa: CAWTKGLISYNEQFF
CDR3nt: TGTGCCTGGACGAAGGGTCTTATCTCCTACAATGAGCAGTTCTTC

j_gene: TRBJ2-7
abundance: NA
len: 14
v_gene: TRBV5-4
d_gene: TRBD2
CDR3aa: CASSLTGGPYEQYF
CDR3nt: TGTGCCAGCAGTCTCACGGGGGGGCCCTACGAGCAGTACTTC

j_gene: TRBJ2-2
abundance: once
len: 18
v_gene: TRBV4-3
d_gene: TRBD2
CDR3aa: CASSQDLVGLADTGELFF
CDR3nt: TGCGCCAGCAGCCAAGATCTGGTAGGGCTAGCGGACACCGGGGAGCTGTTTTTT

j_gene: TRBJ2-7
abundance: NA
len: 19
v_gene: TRBV5-6
d_gene: NA
CDR3aa: CASSWFRGSARASSYEQYF
CDR3nt: TGTGCCAGCAGCTGGTTCCGTGGGAGCGCCCGGGCGAGCTCCTACGAGCAGTACTTC

j_gene: TRBJ2-7
abundance: NA
len: 16
v_gene: TRBV5-4
d_gene: TRBD1
CDR3aa: CASSFWDRVVSYEQYF
CDR3nt: TGTGCCAGCAGCTTCTGGGACAGGGTAGTCTCCTACGAGCAGTACTTC

j_gene: TRBJ1-5
abundance: once
len: 14
v_gene: TRBV6-1
d_gene: NA
CDR3aa: CASSEAGSNQPQHF
CDR3nt: TGTGCCAGCAGTGAAGCGGGGAGCAATCAGCCCCAGCATTTT

j_gene: TRBJ1-1
abundance: NA
len: 15
v_gene: TRBV5-6
d_gene: NA
CDR3aa: CASSPVGRGGTEAFF
CDR3nt: TGTGCCAGCAGCCCAGTCGGCAGGGGAGGAACTGAAGCTTTCTTT

j_gene: TRBJ1-5
abundance: once
len: 16
v_gene: TRBV18
d_gene: TRBD1
CDR3aa: CASSPLGTGGDQPQHF
CDR3nt: TGTGCCAGCTCACCCCTTGGGACAGGGGGAGATCAGCCCCAGCATTTT

j_gene: TRBJ2-2
abundance: NA
len: 15
v_gene: TRBV4-3
d_gene: TRBD2
CDR3aa: CASSHGLANTGELFF
CDR3nt: TGCGCCAGCAGCCACGGACTAGCGAACACCGGGGAGCTGTTTTTT

j_gene: TRBJ1-2
abundance: NA
len: 14
v_gene: TRBV5-1
d_gene: TRBD1
CDR3aa: CASSFEGTVYGYTF
CDR3nt: TGCGCCAGCAGCTTTGAGGGGACAGTTTATGGCTACACCTTC

j_gene: TRBJ2-2
abundance: NA
len: 14
v_gene: TRBV5-1
d_gene: NA
CDR3aa: CASSLRPPTGELFF
CDR3nt: TGCGCCAGCAGCTTGAGGCCCCCCACCGGGGAGCTGTTTTTT

j_gene: TRBJ1-5
abundance: few
len: 14
v_gene: TRBV19
d_gene: NA
CDR3aa: CASTPLTSNQPQHF
CDR3nt: TGTGCCAGTACTCCGCTTACTAGCAATCAGCCCCAGCATTTT

j_gene: TRBJ2-6
abundance: NA
len: 15
v_gene: TRBV7-9
d_gene: NA
CDR3aa: CASSLTLSGANVLTF
CDR3nt: TGTGCCAGCAGCTTAACTCTTTCTGGGGCCAACGTCCTGACTTTC

j_gene: TRBJ2-1
abundance: NA
len: 12
v_gene: TRBV6-5
d_gene: NA
CDR3aa: CASSPPGSEQFF
CDR3nt: TGTGCCAGCAGCCCCCCGGGTAGCGAGCAGTTCTTC

j_gene: TRBJ2-2
abundance: NA
len: 13
v_gene: TRBV19
d_gene: NA
CDR3aa: CASSIQTDRGLFF
CDR3nt: TGTGCCAGTAGTATCCAGACAGACCGAGGGCTGTTTTTT

j_gene: TRBJ1-2
abundance: NA
len: 14
v_gene: TRBV7-9
d_gene: NA
CDR3aa: CASSLETADYGYTF
CDR3nt: TGTGCCAGCAGCTTAGAGACAGCGGACTATGGCTACACCTTC

j_gene: TRBJ2-1
abundance: NA
len: 15
v_gene: TRBV9
d_gene: TRBD2
CDR3aa: CASSARLAGGNEQFF
CDR3nt: TGTGCCAGCAGCGCACGACTAGCGGGAGGGAATGAGCAGTTCTTC

j_gene: TRBJ2-3
abundance: NA
len: 14
v_gene: TRBV5-1
d_gene: NA
CDR3aa: CASSLDTPRIPQYF
CDR3nt: TGCGCCAGCAGCTTGGATACGCCCCGTATTCCCCAGTATTTT

j_gene: TRBJ2-7
abundance: NA
len: 14
v_gene: TRBV5-5
d_gene: TRBD1
CDR3aa: CASSSGQGPYEQYF
CDR3nt: TGTGCCAGCAGCTCGGGACAGGGGCCCTACGAGCAGTACTTC

j_gene: TRBJ2-2
abundance: NA
len: 13
v_gene: TRBV9
d_gene: NA
CDR3aa: CASSVAGTGELFF
CDR3nt: TGTGCCAGCAGCGTAGCAGGGACCGGGGAGCTGTTTTTT

j_gene: TRBJ2-7
abundance: NA
len: 14
v_gene: TRBV4-2
d_gene: NA
CDR3aa: CASSLNPRSYEQYF
CDR3nt: TGTGCCAGCAGCCTGAACCCTCGATCCTACGAGCAGTACTTC

j_gene: TRBJ2-7
abundance: NA
len: 16
v_gene: TRBV5-4
d_gene: TRBD2
CDR3aa: CASTSGSSGGSYEQYF
CDR3nt: TGTGCCAGCACCTCCGGGAGTTCGGGAGGCTCCTACGAGCAGTACTTC

j_gene: TRBJ1-2
abundance: NA
len: 14
v_gene: TRBV7-2
d_gene: TRBD1
CDR3aa: CASSLNRGNYGYTF
CDR3nt: TGTGCCAGCAGCCTTAACAGGGGAAACTATGGCTACACCTTC

j_gene: TRBJ2-1
abundance: NA
len: 14
v_gene: TRBV7-2
d_gene: NA
CDR3aa: CASSLVPSYNEQFF
CDR3nt: TGTGCCAGCAGCTTAGTCCCCTCCTACAATGAGCAGTTCTTC

j_gene: TRBJ2-7
abundance: NA
len: 13
v_gene: TRBV6-5
d_gene: NA
CDR3aa: CASSIGPVYEQYF
CDR3nt: TGTGCCAGCTCTATCGGACCTGTCTACGAGCAGTACTTC

j_gene: TRBJ2-7
abundance: few
len: 15
v_gene: TRBV18
d_gene: TRBD2
CDR3aa: CASSPLSPGGDEQYF
CDR3nt: TGTGCCAGCTCACCACTTTCCCCGGGAGGCGACGAGCAGTACTTC

j_gene: TRBJ2-1
abundance: few
len: 16
v_gene: TRBV6-5
d_gene: NA
CDR3aa: CASSYNKLSSYNEQFF
CDR3nt: TGTGCCAGCAGTTACAACAAACTGAGCTCCTACAATGAGCAGTTCTTC

j_gene: TRBJ2-7
abundance: NA
len: 13
v_gene: TRBV5-6
d_gene: NA
CDR3aa: CASSLRNSYEQYF
CDR3nt: TGTGCCAGCAGCTTGCGGAACTCCTACGAGCAGTACTTC

j_gene: TRBJ2-7
abundance: NA
len: 14
v_gene: TRBV7-2
d_gene: TRBD2
CDR3aa: CASSLLPGGYEQYF
CDR3nt: TGTGCCAGCAGCCTCTTACCGGGAGGGTACGAGCAGTACTTC

j_gene: TRBJ2-5
abundance: NA
len: 13
v_gene: TRBV29-1
d_gene: TRBD2
CDR3aa: CSVASGGQETQYF
CDR3nt: TGCAGCGTTGCTAGCGGGGGTCAAGAGACCCAGTACTTC

j_gene: TRBJ2-5
abundance: NA
len: 14
v_gene: TRBV2
d_gene: NA
CDR3aa: CASSWQVLPETQYF
CDR3nt: TGTGCCAGCAGTTGGCAGGTCCTTCCGGAGACCCAGTACTTC

j_gene: TRBJ2-7
abundance: once
len: 17
v_gene: TRBV21-1
d_gene: NA
CDR3aa: CASPPFLSRGVVYEQYF
CDR3nt: TGTGCCTCCCCCCCGTTTTTGAGTAGGGGGGTGGTTTACGAGCAGTACTTC

j_gene: TRBJ2-5
abundance: once
len: 13
v_gene: TRBV28
d_gene: NA
CDR3aa: CASTRGSQETQYF
CDR3nt: TGTGCCAGCACGCGGGGTTCCCAAGAGACCCAGTACTTC

j_gene: TRBJ2-7
abundance: NA
len: 15
v_gene: TRBV6-4
d_gene: TRBD1
CDR3aa: CATLGGQGGSYEQYF
CDR3nt: TGTGCCACCCTTGGGGGACAGGGAGGTTCCTACGAGCAGTACTTC

j_gene: TRBJ2-3
abundance: NA
len: 15
v_gene: TRBV27
d_gene: NA
CDR3aa: CASSLSGTTGDTQYF
CDR3nt: TGTGCCAGCAGTTTATCAGGGACCACAGGGGATACGCAGTATTTT

j_gene: TRBJ2-1
abundance: few
len: 13
v_gene: TRBV5-4
d_gene: NA
CDR3aa: CASSPIGHNEQFF
CDR3nt: TGTGCCAGCTCCCCAATAGGGCACAATGAGCAGTTCTTC

j_gene: TRBJ1-2
abundance: NA
len: 12
v_gene: TRBV11-2
d_gene: NA
CDR3aa: CASSAQGYGYTF
CDR3nt: TGTGCCAGCAGCGCACAGGGTTATGGCTACACCTTC

j_gene: TRBJ1-1
abundance: NA
len: 16
v_gene: TRBV6-6
d_gene: NA
CDR3aa: CASLPGGGQGDTEAFF
CDR3nt: TGTGCCAGCCTGCCGGGGGGGGGCCAGGGAGACACTGAAGCTTTCTTT

j_gene: TRBJ1-2
abundance: NA
len: 12
v_gene: TRBV7-2
d_gene: NA
CDR3aa: CASSSVAGGYTF
CDR3nt: TGTGCCAGCAGCTCAGTGGCAGGTGGCTACACCTTC

j_gene: TRBJ2-3
abundance: NA
len: 14
v_gene: TRBV4-1
d_gene: NA
CDR3aa: CASSQSLSTDTQYF
CDR3nt: TGCGCCAGCAGCCAATCACTAAGCACAGATACGCAGTATTTT

j_gene: TRBJ1-1
abundance: NA
len: 15
v_gene: TRBV25-1
d_gene: TRBD1
CDR3aa: CASSESPPGQGVAFF
CDR3nt: TGTGCCAGCAGTGAATCCCCCCCCGGACAGGGGGTAGCTTTCTTT

j_gene: TRBJ2-7
abundance: NA
len: 13
v_gene: TRBV5-1
d_gene: TRBD2
CDR3aa: CASTPSGSYEQYF
CDR3nt: TGCGCCAGCACCCCTAGCGGCTCCTACGAGCAGTACTTC

j_gene: TRBJ2-3
abundance: NA
len: 13
v_gene: TRBV5-1
d_gene: NA
CDR3aa: CASSLAVPDTQYF
CDR3nt: TGCGCCAGCAGCTTAGCAGTGCCAGATACGCAGTATTTT

j_gene: TRBJ2-1
abundance: NA
len: 16
v_gene: TRBV30
d_gene: NA
CDR3aa: CAWSVRWGEEYNEQFF
CDR3nt: TGTGCCTGGAGTGTACGGTGGGGGGAGGAATACAATGAGCAGTTCTTC

j_gene: TRBJ2-3
abundance: few
len: 14
v_gene: TRBV30
d_gene: NA
CDR3aa: CAWGRRGSTDTQYF
CDR3nt: TGTGCCTGGGGGAGGAGGGGTAGCACAGATACGCAGTATTTT

j_gene: TRBJ2-2
abundance: NA
len: 11
v_gene: TRBV18
d_gene: NA
CDR3aa: CASSPLRELFF
CDR3nt: TGTGCCAGCTCACCACTGCGGGAGCTGTTTTTT

j_gene: TRBJ2-1
abundance: NA
len: 13
v_gene: TRBV4-2
d_gene: TRBD2
CDR3aa: CASSPGLVDEQFF
CDR3nt: TGTGCCAGCAGCCCAGGACTAGTCGATGAGCAGTTCTTC

j_gene: TRBJ2-1
abundance: NA
len: 17
v_gene: TRBV18
d_gene: NA
CDR3aa: CASSPPSGDHLYNEQFF
CDR3nt: TGTGCCAGCTCACCGCCCAGCGGAGACCATTTATACAATGAGCAGTTCTTC

j_gene: TRBJ2-7
abundance: few
len: 13
v_gene: TRBV18
d_gene: NA
CDR3aa: CASSFGRDYEQYF
CDR3nt: TGTGCCAGCTCATTCGGCAGGGACTACGAGCAGTACTTC